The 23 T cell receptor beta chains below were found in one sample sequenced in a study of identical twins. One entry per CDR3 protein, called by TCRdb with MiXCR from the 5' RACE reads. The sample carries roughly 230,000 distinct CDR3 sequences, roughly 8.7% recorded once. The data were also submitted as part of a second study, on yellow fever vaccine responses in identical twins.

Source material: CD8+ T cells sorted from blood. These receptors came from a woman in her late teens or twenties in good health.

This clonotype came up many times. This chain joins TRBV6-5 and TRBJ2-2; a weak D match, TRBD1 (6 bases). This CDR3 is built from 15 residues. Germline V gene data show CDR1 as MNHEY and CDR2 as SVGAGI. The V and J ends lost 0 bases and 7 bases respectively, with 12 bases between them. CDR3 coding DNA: TGTGCCAGCAGTTACTCGATACAGGGTAACGGGGAGCTGTTTTTT. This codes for CASSYSIQGNGELFF.

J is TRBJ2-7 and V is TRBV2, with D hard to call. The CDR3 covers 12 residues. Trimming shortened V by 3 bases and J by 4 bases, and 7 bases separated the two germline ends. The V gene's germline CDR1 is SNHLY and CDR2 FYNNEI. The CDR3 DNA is TGTGCCAGCAGTGAGGTGGAGTACGAGCAGTACTTC. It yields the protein CASSEVEYEQYF. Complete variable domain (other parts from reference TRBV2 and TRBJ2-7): EPEVTQTPSHQVTQMGQEVILRCVPISNHLYFYWYRQILGQKVEFLVSFYNNEISEKSEIFDDQFSVERPDGSNFTLKIRSTKLEDSAMYFCASSEVEYEQYFGPGTRLTVT.

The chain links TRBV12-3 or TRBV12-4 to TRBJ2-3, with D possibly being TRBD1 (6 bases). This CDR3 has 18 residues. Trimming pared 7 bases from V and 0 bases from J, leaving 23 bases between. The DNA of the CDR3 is TGTGCCAGCACCAAATCGACAGGTTTTTCTTCTAGCACAGATACGCAGTATTTT. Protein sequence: CASTKSTGFSSSTDTQYF.

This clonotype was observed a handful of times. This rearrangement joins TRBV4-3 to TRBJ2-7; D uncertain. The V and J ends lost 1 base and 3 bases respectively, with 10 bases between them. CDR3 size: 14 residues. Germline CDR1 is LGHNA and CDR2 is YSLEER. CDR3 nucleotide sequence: TGCGCCAGCAGCCAAGCCGACAAGGACTACGAGCAGTACTTC. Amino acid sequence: CASSQADKDYEQYF.

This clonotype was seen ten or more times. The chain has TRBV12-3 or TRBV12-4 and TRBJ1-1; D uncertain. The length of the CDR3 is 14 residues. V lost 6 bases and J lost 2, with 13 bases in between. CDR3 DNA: TGTGCCAGCAGCGGCGCCCCAAGAAACACTGAAGCTTTCTTT. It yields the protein CASSGAPRNTEAFF.

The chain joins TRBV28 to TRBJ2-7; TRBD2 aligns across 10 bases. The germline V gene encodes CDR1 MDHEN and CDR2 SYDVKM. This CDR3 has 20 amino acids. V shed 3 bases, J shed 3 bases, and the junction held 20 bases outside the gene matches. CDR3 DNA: TGTGCCAGCAGTTTCTTATTAAAGAGTGACCTAGCGGGAGTTCGCTACGAGCAGTACTTC. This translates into CASSFLLKSDLAGVRYEQYF. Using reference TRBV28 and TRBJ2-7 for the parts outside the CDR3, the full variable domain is DVKVTQSSRYLVKRTGEKVFLECVQDMDHENMFWYRQDPGLGLRLIYFSYDVKMKEKGDIPEGYSVSREKKERFSLILESASTNQTSMYLCASSFLLKSDLAGVRYEQYFGPGTRLTVT.

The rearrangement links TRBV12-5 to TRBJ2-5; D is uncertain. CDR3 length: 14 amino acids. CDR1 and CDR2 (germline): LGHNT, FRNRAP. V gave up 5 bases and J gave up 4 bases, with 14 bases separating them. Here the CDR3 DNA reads TGTGCTAGTGGTCCCAACACCCAAGGAGAGACCCAGTACTTC. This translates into CASGPNTQGETQYF.

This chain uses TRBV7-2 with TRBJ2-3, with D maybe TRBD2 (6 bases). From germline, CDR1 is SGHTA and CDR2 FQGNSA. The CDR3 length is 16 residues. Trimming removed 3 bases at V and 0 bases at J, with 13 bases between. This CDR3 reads CASSFLGGGSTDTQYF. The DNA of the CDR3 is TGTGCCAGCAGCTTCCTTGGGGGAGGAAGCACAGATACGCAGTATTTT.

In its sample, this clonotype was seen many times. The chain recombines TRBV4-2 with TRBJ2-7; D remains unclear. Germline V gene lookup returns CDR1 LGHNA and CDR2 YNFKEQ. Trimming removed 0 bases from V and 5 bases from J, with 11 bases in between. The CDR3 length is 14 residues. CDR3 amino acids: CASSQDKGYDEQYF. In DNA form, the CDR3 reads TGTGCCAGCAGCCAAGATAAGGGATACGACGAGCAGTACTTC.

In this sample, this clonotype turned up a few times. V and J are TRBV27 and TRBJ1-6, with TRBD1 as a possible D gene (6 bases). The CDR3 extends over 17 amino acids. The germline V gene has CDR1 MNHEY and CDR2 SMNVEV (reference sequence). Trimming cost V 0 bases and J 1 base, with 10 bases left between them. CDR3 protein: CASSLSVRGSYNSPLHF. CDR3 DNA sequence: TGTGCCAGCAGTTTATCGGTCAGGGGTTCCTATAATTCACCCCTCCACTTT.

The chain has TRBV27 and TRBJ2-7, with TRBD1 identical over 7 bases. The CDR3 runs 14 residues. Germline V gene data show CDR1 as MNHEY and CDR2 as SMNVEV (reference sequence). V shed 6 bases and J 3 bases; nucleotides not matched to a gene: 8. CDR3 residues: CASSPTGQFYEQYF. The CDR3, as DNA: TGTGCCAGCAGCCCGACGGGACAGTTCTACGAGCAGTACTTC.

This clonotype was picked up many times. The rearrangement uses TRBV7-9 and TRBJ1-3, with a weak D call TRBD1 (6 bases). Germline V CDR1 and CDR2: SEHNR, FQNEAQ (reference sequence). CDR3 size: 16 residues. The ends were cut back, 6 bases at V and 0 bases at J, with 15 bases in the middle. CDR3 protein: CASSPSTGTSGNTIYF. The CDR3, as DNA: TGTGCCAGCAGTCCCAGTACAGGGACCTCTGGAAACACCATATATTTT. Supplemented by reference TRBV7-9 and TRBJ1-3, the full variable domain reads DTGVSQNPRHKITKRGQNVTFRCDPISEHNRLYWYRQTLGQGPEFLTYFQNEAQLEKSRLLSDRFSAERPKGSFSTLEIQRTEQGDSAMYLCASSPSTGTSGNTIYFGEGSWLTVV.

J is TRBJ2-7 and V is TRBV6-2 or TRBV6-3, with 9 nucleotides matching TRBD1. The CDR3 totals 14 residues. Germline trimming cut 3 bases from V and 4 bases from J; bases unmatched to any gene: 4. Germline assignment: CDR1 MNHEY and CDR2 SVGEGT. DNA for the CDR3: TGTGCCAGCAGTTATCTCGGGACAGGGTACGAGCAGTACTTC. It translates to CASSYLGTGYEQYF.

The CDR3 nucleotides are TGTGCCACCTCCGGCGCTAGCACAGATACGCAGTATTTT. Amino acid sequence: CATSGASTDTQYF. The chain carries TRBV10-3 and TRBJ2-3; no definite D call. This CDR3 region has 13 residues. Germline CDR1 is ENHRY and CDR2 is SYGVKD. V lost 10 bases and J 0 bases, leaving 11 bases between the germline ends.

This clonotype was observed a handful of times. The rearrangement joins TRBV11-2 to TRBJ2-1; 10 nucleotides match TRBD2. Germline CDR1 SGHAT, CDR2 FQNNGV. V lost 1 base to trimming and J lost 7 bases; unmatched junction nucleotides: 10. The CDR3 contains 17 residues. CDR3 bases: TGTGCCAGCAGCTTAGCCCCTCTAGCGGGAGCAACTAATGAGCAGTTCTTC. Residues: CASSLAPLAGATNEQFF. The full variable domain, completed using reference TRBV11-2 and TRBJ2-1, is EAGVAQSPRYKIIEKRQSVAFWCNPISGHATLYWYQQILGQGPKLLIQFQNNGVVDDSQLPKDRFSAERLKGVDSTLKIQPAKLEDSAVYLCASSLAPLAGATNEQFFGPGTRLTVL.

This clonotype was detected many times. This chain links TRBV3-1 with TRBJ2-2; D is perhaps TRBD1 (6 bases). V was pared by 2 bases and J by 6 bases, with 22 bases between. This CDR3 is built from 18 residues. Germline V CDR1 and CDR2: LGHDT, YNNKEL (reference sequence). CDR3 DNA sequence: TGTGCCAGCAGCCAATTTCCGGGACACGTACTGGAGGCCGGGGAGCTGTTTTTT. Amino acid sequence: CASSQFPGHVLEAGELFF. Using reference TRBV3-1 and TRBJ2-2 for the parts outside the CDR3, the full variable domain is DTAVSQTPKYLVTQMGNDKSIKCEQNLGHDTMYWYKQDSKKFLKIMFSYNNKELIINETVPNRFSPKSPDKAHLNLHINSLELGDSAVYFCASSQFPGHVLEAGELFFGEGSRLTVL.

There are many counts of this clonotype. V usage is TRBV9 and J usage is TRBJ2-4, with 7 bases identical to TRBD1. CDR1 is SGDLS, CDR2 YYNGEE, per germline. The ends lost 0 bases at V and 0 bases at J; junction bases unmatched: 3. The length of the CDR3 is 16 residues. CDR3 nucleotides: TGTGCCAGCAGCGTAGAGGGGACAGCAGCCAAAAACATTCAGTACTTC. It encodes CASSVEGTAAKNIQYF.

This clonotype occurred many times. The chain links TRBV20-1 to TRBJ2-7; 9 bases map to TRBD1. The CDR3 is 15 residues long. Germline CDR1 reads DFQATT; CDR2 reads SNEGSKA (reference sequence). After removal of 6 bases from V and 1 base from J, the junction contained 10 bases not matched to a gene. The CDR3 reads CSAENWTGESYEQYF. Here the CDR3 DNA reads TGCAGTGCCGAGAATTGGACAGGGGAGTCCTACGAGCAGTACTTC.

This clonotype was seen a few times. The CDR3 region is CASSVQQGPIYEQYF. CDR3 in DNA: TGTGCCAGCAGTGTTCAACAGGGTCCGATCTACGAGCAGTACTTC. The genes are TRBV9 and TRBJ2-7, with a possible D match to TRBD1 (6 bases). V shed 5 bases and J shed 3 bases, with 18 bases lying between them. Per germline, CDR1 SGDLS and CDR2 YYNGEE. The CDR3 sequence is 15 residues long.

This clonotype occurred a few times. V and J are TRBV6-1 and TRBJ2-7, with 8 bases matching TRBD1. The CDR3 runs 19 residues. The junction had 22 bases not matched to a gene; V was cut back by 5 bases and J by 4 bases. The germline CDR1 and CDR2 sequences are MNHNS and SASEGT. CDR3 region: CASSRWETTGAPLQYEQYF. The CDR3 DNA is TGTGCCAGCAGTCGGTGGGAAACGACAGGGGCTCCCCTACAATACGAGCAGTACTTC.

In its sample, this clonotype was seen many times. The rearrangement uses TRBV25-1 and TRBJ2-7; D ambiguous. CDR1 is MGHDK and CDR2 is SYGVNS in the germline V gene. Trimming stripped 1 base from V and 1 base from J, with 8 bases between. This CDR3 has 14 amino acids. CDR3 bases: TGTGCCAGCAGTGAATTCGGCGGATCCTACGAGCAGTACTTC. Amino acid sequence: CASSEFGGSYEQYF.

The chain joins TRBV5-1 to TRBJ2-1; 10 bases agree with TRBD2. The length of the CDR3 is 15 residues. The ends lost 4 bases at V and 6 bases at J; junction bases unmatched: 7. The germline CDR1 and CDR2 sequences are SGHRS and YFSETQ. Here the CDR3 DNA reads TGCGCCAGCAGCATCATAGCGGGAGGTTTCAATGAGCAGTTCTTC. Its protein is CASSIIAGGFNEQFF.

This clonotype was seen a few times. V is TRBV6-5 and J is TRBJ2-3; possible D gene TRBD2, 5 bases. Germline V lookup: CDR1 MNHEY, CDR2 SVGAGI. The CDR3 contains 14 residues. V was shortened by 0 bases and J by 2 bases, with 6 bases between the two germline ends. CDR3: CASSYSDYTDTQYF. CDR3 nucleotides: TGTGCCAGCAGTTACTCCGACTACACAGATACGCAGTATTTT.